This T cell receptor beta chain was profiled in a study of T cells after yellow fever vaccination. Whole-study findings and limits: Boosting was followed by the reappearance of most primary-vaccination clones (around 95% CD4, about 90% CD8).

V shed 6 bases and J 2 bases; nucleotides not matched to a gene: 6. The germline CDR1 and CDR2 sequences are ENHRY and SYGVKD. CDR3 length: 15 amino acids. Concerning this clonotype itself: The antigen remains unidentified.

TCRdb called the 5' RACE reads again in MiXCR, with one record for every CDR3 protein. Counted here are about 310,000 distinct CDR3 sequences, less than 4.5% occurring once; the ten biggest clones make up roughly a quarter. The clonotype originates from a man younger than 30 who received the YFV17D yellow fever vaccine. V usage is TRBV10-3 and J usage is TRBJ2-7; TRBD2 matches at 11 bases. The sequences come from PBMCs, collected on the day of the yellow fever booster vaccination. The CDR3 reads CAISVVAGGTYEQYF. CDR3 nucleotide sequence: TGTGCCATCAGCGTCGTAGCGGGGGGGACCTACGAGCAGTACTTC.